The clone carrying this T cell receptor beta chain has a count of ten or more. This entry is derived from a study of identical twins. TCRdb used MiXCR to reprocess the 5' RACE reads, holding one entry per CDR3 protein. The sample yields around 480,000 distinct CDR3 sequences, around 15% seen once. These data are also associated with another study on yellow fever vaccine responses in identical twins. That report adds: Twins' vaccine T cell response reportedly seemed partly convergent, partly personalized.

The sample comprised CD4+ T cells sorted from blood. This clonotype was obtained from a woman in her late teens or twenties in good health.

The CDR3 reads CSARLAVPSDEQFF. For the CDR3, the DNA is TGCAGCGCTCGACTAGCGGTCCCCTCCGATGAGCAGTTCTTC. V usage is TRBV29-1 and J usage is TRBJ2-1, with 9 bases lining up with TRBD2. This CDR3 spans 14 amino acids. Germline V gene data show CDR1 as SQVTM and CDR2 as ANQGSEA. V was pared by 7 bases and J by 8 bases, with 12 bases of the junction left unmatched.